Each of the 24 T cell receptor beta chains below was sequenced from the same sample in a study of T cell repertoires and HLA-DP antigens. Antigens of these TCRs are unknown. TCRdb keeps only in-frame clones here, not all; method: immunoSEQ multiplex PCR. The sample contains 85,000 to 90,000 clones, roughly nine tenths of which appear only once. The sequencing sample was made of CD4+ T cells from PBMCs. These receptors all come from a man aged 45-65 years in good health and CMV-seronegative.

V and J are TRBV7-2 and TRBJ2-2, with a possible D match to TRBD1 (8 bases). V was clipped by 5 bases and J by 5 bases, with 12 bases between them. Germline V CDR1 and CDR2: SGHTA, FQGNSA. The CDR3 runs to 14 residues. The CDR3 protein is CASSNRGGTGELFF. CDR3 sequence (DNA): TGTGCCAGCAGCAACAGGGGGGGTACCGGGGAGCTGTTTTTT. Filled out from reference TRBV7-2 and TRBJ2-2, the complete variable domain reads GAGVSQSPSNKVTEKGKDVELRCDPISGHTALYWYRQSLGQGLEFLIYFQGNSAPDKSGLPSDRFSAERTGGSVSTLTIQRTQQEDSAVYLCASSNRGGTGELFFGEGSRLTVL.

The rearrangement joins TRBV4-3 to TRBJ1-2; perhaps TRBD1 as D (5 bases). CDR1 and CDR2 from the germline V gene are LGHNA and YSLEER. The CDR3 is 15 amino acids. V lost 4 bases, J lost 2 bases, and 14 bases lay in between. This chain's CDR3 is CASSPPPGPNYGYTF. The CDR3 DNA sequence: TGCGCCAGCAGCCCTCCGCCAGGGCCCAACTATGGCTACACCTTC.

The chain employs TRBV18 and TRBJ1-1; D not resolved. Germline lookup yields CDR1 KGHSH and CDR2 LQKENI. The CDR3 is 12 amino acids. V dropped 3 bases and J dropped 2 bases, with 4 bases sitting between them. The CDR3 region is CASSPANTEAFF. DNA of the CDR3: TGTGCCAGCTCACCCGCAAACACTGAAGCTTTCTTT.

V usage is TRBV5-6 and J usage is TRBJ1-5; possible D gene TRBD1, 5 bases. The V end was cut by 1 base, the J end by 2 bases, with 16 bases between. Germline loops: CDR1 SGHDT, CDR2 YYEEEE. The CDR3 spans 17 residues. For the CDR3, the DNA is TGTGCCAGCAGCTTGTCGGTCTGGGGCAGGGGCAATCAGCCCCAGCATTTT. It yields the protein CASSLSVWGRGNQPQHF. The complete variable domain, with remaining parts taken from reference TRBV5-6 and TRBJ1-5, reads DAGVTQSPTHLIKTRGQQVTLRCSPKSGHDTVSWYQQALGQGPQFIFQYYEEEERQRGNFPDRFSGHQFPNYSSELNVNALLLGDSALYLCASSLSVWGRGNQPQHFGDGTRLSIL.

The chain carries TRBV2 and TRBJ2-7; TRBD2 is a possible D gene (5 bases). The CDR3 is made up of 14 amino acids. CDR1 and CDR2 from the germline V gene are SNHLY and FYNNEI. Trimming removed 4 bases from V and 0 bases from J, with 10 bases in between. The CDR3 sequence is CASSADLNSYEQYF. The CDR3 nucleotides read TGTGCCAGCAGTGCGGACTTGAACTCCTACGAGCAGTACTTC. Looking up the rest from reference TRBV2 and TRBJ2-7 gives the full variable domain: EPEVTQTPSHQVTQMGQEVILRCVPISNHLYFYWYRQILGQKVEFLVSFYNNEISEKSEIFDDQFSVERPDGSNFTLKIRSTKLEDSAMYFCASSADLNSYEQYFGPGTRLTVT.

The CDR3 sequence: CSVETGGETQYF. The CDR3, as DNA: TGCAGCGTTGAAACAGGGGGGGAGACCCAGTACTTC. This chain connects TRBV29-1 to TRBJ2-5; TRBD1 matches 8 bases. CDR3 length equals 12 residues. Looked up from germline, CDR1 is SQVTM and CDR2 is ANQGSEA. V lost 2 bases to trimming and J lost 5 bases; unmatched junction nucleotides: 1. Looking up the rest from reference TRBV29-1 and TRBJ2-5 gives the full variable domain: SAVISQKPSRDICQRGTSLTIQCQVDSQVTMMFWYRQQPGQSLTLIATANQGSEATYESGFVIDKFPISRPNLTFSTLTVSNMSPEDSSIYLCSVETGGETQYFGPGTRLLVL.

The count of this clone is one. J is TRBJ2-7 and V is TRBV5-1, with 10 bases identical to TRBD2. The V and J ends lost 8 bases and 4 bases, in that order; junction bases with no gene match: 6. This CDR3 is 13 amino acids long. Germline V gene lookup returns CDR1 SGHRS and CDR2 YFSETQ. As DNA, the CDR3 is TGCGCCAGTAAGCGGGAGGGGCTATACGAGCAGTACTTC. This translates into CASKREGLYEQYF. The full variable domain, its missing parts supplied by reference TRBV5-1 and TRBJ2-7, is KAGVTQTPRYLIKTRGQQVTLSCSPISGHRSVSWYQQTPGQGLQFLFEYFSETQRNKGNFPGRFSGRQFSNSRSEMNVSTLELGDSALYLCASKREGLYEQYFGPGTRLTVT.

The chain is built from TRBV28 and TRBJ2-7; no clear D. V lost 2 bases and J 6 bases, leaving 11 bases between the germline ends. Germline assignment: CDR1 MDHEN and CDR2 SYDVKM. The length of the CDR3 is 13 residues. CDR3 sequence: CASSLTQVSEQYF. CDR3 DNA sequence: TGTGCCAGCAGTTTAACCCAGGTCTCCGAGCAGTACTTC.

This clone has only a few counts. This rearrangement joins TRBV18 to TRBJ1-1; a possible D gene is TRBD1 (6 bases). Germline loops: CDR1 KGHSH, CDR2 LQKENI. The germline V and J ends were trimmed by 6 bases and 5 bases, with 16 bases remaining between them. This CDR3 has 14 amino acids. This CDR3 is CASSPVVGATEAFF. The CDR3 DNA sequence: TGTGCCAGCTCCCCCGTTGTGGGGGCTACTGAAGCTTTCTTT.

The V and J genes are TRBV5-8 and TRBJ2-1; D uncertain. Germline CDR1 reads SGHTS; CDR2 reads YDEGEE. V was pared by 0 bases and J by 10 bases, with 5 bases between. This CDR3 has 11 residues. This CDR3 is CASSLAREQFF. CDR3 coding DNA: TGTGCCAGCAGCTTGGCCCGGGAGCAGTTCTTC. The full variable domain, with the rest looked up from reference TRBV5-8 and TRBJ2-1, is EAGVTQSPTHLIKTRGQQATLRCSPISGHTSVYWYQQALGLGLQFLLWYDEGEERNRGNFPPRFSGRQFPNYSSELNVNALELEDSALYLCASSLAREQFFGPGTRLTVL.

The chain employs TRBV25-1 and TRBJ1-2, with 7 bases aligning to TRBD1. V was clipped by 4 bases and J by 4 bases; unmatched bases: 12. The germline gives CDR1 MGHDK, CDR2 SYGVNS. CDR3 size: 16 residues. CDR3 DNA sequence: TGTGCCAGCAGTGGTCAGGGTGTATCAGGGGGCTATGGCTACACCTTC. Protein sequence: CASSGQGVSGGYGYTF.

The rearrangement uses TRBV6-1 and TRBJ1-1, with D tentatively TRBD1 (6 bases). The CDR3 consists of 14 residues. Germline V gene sequence: CDR1 MNHNS, CDR2 SASEGT. V was clipped by 6 bases and J by 4 bases, with 15 bases between them. The CDR3 coding sequence is TGTGCCAGCAGGTTCCAGGGGAGTGGCACTGAAGCTTTCTTT. This gives the protein CASRFQGSGTEAFF.

V is TRBV19 and J is TRBJ1-5; a possible D gene is TRBD1 (6 bases). Deletions cut 5 bases from V and 3 bases from J, with 11 bases between. Germline V gene lookup returns CDR1 LNHDA and CDR2 SQIVND (reference sequence). CDR3 length: 14 residues. Here the CDR3 reads CASSPRTDNQPQHF. In DNA, the CDR3 is TGTGCCAGTAGTCCCAGGACAGACAATCAGCCCCAGCATTTT.

A few counts support this clone. The CDR3 coding sequence is TGTGCCAGCAGCCCCTACATGAACACTGAAGCTTTCTTT. Translating gives CASSPYMNTEAFF. The chain has TRBV7-2 and TRBJ1-1, with D uncertain. Germline V gene sequence: CDR1 SGHTA, CDR2 FQGNSA. Trimming pared 5 bases from V and 0 bases from J, leaving 7 bases between. This CDR3 has 13 residues.

This rearrangement joins TRBV5-1 to TRBJ2-7, with 9 bases that match TRBD1. V dropped 4 bases and J dropped 4; count of bases not matched to a gene: 9. Germline V gives CDR1 SGHRS, CDR2 YFSETQ. The CDR3 contains 15 residues. The CDR3: CASSNGGQGSYEQYF. The CDR3 nucleotides read TGCGCCAGCAGCAACGGTGGACAGGGGTCTTACGAGCAGTACTTC. The whole variable domain, remainder taken from reference TRBV5-1 and TRBJ2-7, is KAGVTQTPRYLIKTRGQQVTLSCSPISGHRSVSWYQQTPGQGLQFLFEYFSETQRNKGNFPGRFSGRQFSNSRSEMNVSTLELGDSALYLCASSNGGQGSYEQYFGPGTRLTVT.

This clone was counted a single time. The chain couples TRBV2 to TRBJ2-5, with D uncertain. This CDR3 contains 13 residues. Trimming left V 5 bases short and J 1 base short, with 8 bases between. The germline gives CDR1 SNHLY, CDR2 FYNNEI. The CDR3, as DNA: TGTGCCAGCAGTAGAGGACGCCAAGAGACCCAGTACTTC. This gives the protein CASSRGRQETQYF.

The genes are TRBV2 and TRBJ1-6; no definite D call. The germline V gene encodes CDR1 SNHLY and CDR2 FYNNEI. The CDR3 is made up of 15 amino acids. V lost 2 bases, J lost 10 bases, and 15 bases lay in between. The CDR3 DNA reads as TGTGCCAGCAGTGAAACTGACTACCTGGGGTCACCCCTCCACTTT. Amino acid sequence: CASSETDYLGSPLHF.

The rearrangement joins TRBV28 to TRBJ2-1; 7 bases align to TRBD1. The CDR3 has 15 residues. The V gene's germline CDR1 is MDHEN and CDR2 SYDVKM. V shed 5 bases, J shed 2 bases, and the junction held 6 bases outside the gene matches. CDR3 loop: CASSMTGQAYNEQFF. Written as DNA, the CDR3 is TGTGCCAGCAGTATGACAGGACAGGCCTACAATGAGCAGTTCTTC.

The chain joins TRBV10-2 to TRBJ2-1, with D unresolved. This CDR3 contains 13 residues. Germline-derived CDR1 and CDR2 are WSHSY and SAAADI. Trimming cost V 4 bases and J 5 bases, with 9 bases left between them. The CDR3 sequence: CASSVGYNNEQFF. The CDR3, as DNA: TGCGCCAGCAGTGTTGGCTATAACAATGAGCAGTTCTTC.

This chain uses TRBV5-1 with TRBJ1-5; no clear D gene. V lost 0 bases and J lost 5, with 6 bases in between. The CDR3 is 13 residues long. Germline assignment: CDR1 SGHRS and CDR2 YFSETQ. This CDR3 reads CASSLVPYQPQHF. The CDR3 DNA follows: TGCGCCAGCAGCTTGGTGCCTTATCAGCCCCAGCATTTT.

The rearrangement links TRBV5-8 to TRBJ1-2; D not resolved. Germline V gene lookup returns CDR1 SGHTS and CDR2 YDEGEE. Between the trimmed V and J ends, which lost 5 bases and 8 bases, there was a span of 13 bases. The CDR3 runs to 12 residues. The CDR3, as DNA: TGTGCCAGCAGGCGGCTGACAAAAGGCTACACCTTC. It translates to CASRRLTKGYTF.

The CDR3 bases are TGTGCCAGCAGCTCCGGGGACTCCTACAATGAGCAGTTCTTC. Amino acid sequence: CASSSGDSYNEQFF. The gene calls are TRBV5-4 and TRBJ2-1; TRBD2 is a possible D gene (5 bases). This CDR3 spans 14 amino acids. Trimming stripped 3 bases from V and 0 bases from J, with 7 bases between. Germline loops: CDR1 SGHNT, CDR2 YYREEE (reference sequence). The whole variable domain, filled in from reference TRBV5-4 and TRBJ2-1, reads ETGVTQSPTHLIKTRGQQVTLRCSSQSGHNTVSWYQQALGQGPQFIFQYYREEENGRGNFPPRFSGLQFPNYSSELNVNALELDDSALYLCASSSGDSYNEQFFGPGTRLTVL.

The J gene is TRBJ1-5, the V gene TRBV30; tentative D call: TRBD1 (6 bases). The ends were cut back, 4 bases at V and 3 bases at J, with 13 bases in the middle. Germline V gene sequence: CDR1 GTSNPN, CDR2 SVGIG (reference sequence). The CDR3 length is 14 residues. CDR3 sequence (DNA): TGTGCCTGGACCACGCAGGGGCCCAATCAGCCCCAGCATTTT. It encodes CAWTTQGPNQPQHF.

This chain joins TRBV19 and TRBJ2-7, with D uncertain. CDR1 is LNHDA and CDR2 is SQIVND in the germline V gene (reference sequence). CDR3 length: 14 residues. V gave up 5 bases and J gave up 0 bases, with 11 bases separating them. CDR3 sequence: CASSGQWSSYEQYF. CDR3 bases: TGTGCCAGTAGTGGCCAGTGGAGCTCCTACGAGCAGTACTTC.